This record concerns one T cell receptor beta chain sequence. Its cognate antigen is unknown. The data were taken from a study of T cell responses to AZD1222 COVID-19 vaccine. Findings of the study overall: Increases in Spike-specific TCR breadth and depth were seen after two AZD1222 doses. The study sampled repertoires only after the peak T cell response.

Only in-frame clones appear in the TCRdb table, and some are missing; sequencing was by immunoSEQ multiplex PCR. The sample carries about 170,000 clones, more than 85% recorded once. The sequences come from peripheral blood, collected on day 0 of AZD1222 vaccination. The clonotype was recovered from an adult in good health.

The CDR3 loop reads CASSPPVETQYF. The CDR3 bases are TGTGCCAGCTCACCACCGGTGGAGACCCAGTACTTC. The chain couples TRBV18 to TRBJ2-5, with no clear D. CDR3 length: 12 amino acids. V gave up 0 bases and J gave up 5 bases, with 4 bases separating them. Germline CDR1 reads KGHSH; CDR2 reads LQKENI.